This record looks at one TCR beta chain sequence and its context. No antigen is known for it. Base qualities are not at hand, and no much larger clone is one base apart. This sample is part of a study of regulatory T cells in long-lasting Graves disease (dated by TCRdb to the early 2020s). About the study as a whole: Persistent Graves' disease meant more than 5 years of antithyroid drug treatment with TSH receptor autoantibodies that stayed positive. Persistent Graves' disease patients in the clinical cohort had taken antithyroid drugs for roughly ten years on average. Peripheral blood TCR sequencing and RNA sequencing compared persistent Graves' disease patients with newly diagnosed Graves' disease patients. TCR sequencing covered about 13 persistent and 20 or so newly diagnosed Graves' disease patients, around 35 samples in total. The study was registered as a clinical trial and conducted in China. The paper as a whole reports these results and caveats: A larger number of public clonotypes was shared among persistent patients (approximately 3,000) than among newly diagnosed patients (roughly 1,000). Persistent disease showed preferential use of TRBV28, TRBJ1-2 and TRBJ2-5, whereas newly diagnosed disease favored TRBV20-1 and TRBJ2-1. As a limitation, the authors acknowledged that the small sample size may reduce accuracy. Because the primary lesion, thyroid tissue, could not be accessed, the study looked at peripheral blood alone. Compared with newly diagnosed patients, persistent Graves' disease patients had lower TCR Shannon entropy and fewer highly expanded clones, which suggests clonal expansion. Only the TCR beta chain was sequenced and analyzed.

The library came from multiplex PCR. Instrument used: Illumina HiSeq 4000. To build TCR beta libraries, CDR3 regions were amplified by Arm-PCR using iRepertoire HTBI primers. Gel purification was performed on PCR products prior to sequencing. As for how the authors treated the data: A total of roughly 67 TRBV and some 15 TRBJ segments were identified across samples and were used for gene usage analysis of CDR3 amino acid clonotypes. COPE and FqMerger were used to merge filtered high-quality paired reads into contigs. BLAST was used to align contigs to IMGT TRBV, TRBD and TRBJ reference genes, and CDR3 was defined according to IMGT. Any clonotype with a frequency above 0.1% was classified as a highly expanded clone. Shannon entropy served as the measure of repertoire diversity, while the Gini coefficient captured V-J evenness. Public clonotypes were defined as clonotypes shared by more than one individual. TCRdb passed the public sequencing reads through fastp at Q25 and MiXCR, retaining productive beta sequences. Every distinct CDR3 protein forms one entry, paired with its most common genes and DNA. The V and J calls follow TCRdb's processing rather than the paper's. The sample profile shows around 510,000 distinct CDR3 sequences; less than 25% of them were found once. The ten top clones hold 7.8% of the sample.

The time point tag for this specimen amounts to: persistent/refractory GD, antithyroid drugs over 5 years with positive TRAb. For both TCR sequencing and RNA sequencing, RNA was extracted from PBMCs in TRIzol. The diagnosis of Graves' disease followed American Thyroid Association guidelines. Patients for the study were recruited at an endocrinology department in Xi'an, China. From each patient, about 9.7 milliliters of peripheral blood was collected into an EDTA anticoagulant tube. Ficoll Paque Plus density gradient separation was used to isolate PBMCs, and no additional T cell sorting was done. An Agilent 2100 Bioanalyzer and agarose gel were used to assess RNA quality, and a NanoDrop 2000 was used to measure RNA concentration. As encoded in the germline V gene, CDR1 is MNHEY while CDR2 is SVGAGI. The CDR3 measures 16 amino acids from cysteine to phenylalanine. Only the CDR3 part of the read is kept: 48 bases, read in frame from the first base. The V end gives up 0 bases and the J end 4 bases, leaving 4 bases in the junction not matched to a gene.

The chain is made from TRBV6-5 and TRBJ2-2; TRBD2 aligns with 8 central bases. This specimen was peripheral blood mononuclear cells (PBMCs), taken when the disease was refractory, from a patient treated with antithyroid drugs. The sequence came from a female donor with Graves disease. The CDR3 in this case is CASSYSREGPTGELFF. DNA sequence: TGTGCCAGCAGTTACTCCCGGGAGGGCCCCACCGGGGAGCTGTTTTTT.